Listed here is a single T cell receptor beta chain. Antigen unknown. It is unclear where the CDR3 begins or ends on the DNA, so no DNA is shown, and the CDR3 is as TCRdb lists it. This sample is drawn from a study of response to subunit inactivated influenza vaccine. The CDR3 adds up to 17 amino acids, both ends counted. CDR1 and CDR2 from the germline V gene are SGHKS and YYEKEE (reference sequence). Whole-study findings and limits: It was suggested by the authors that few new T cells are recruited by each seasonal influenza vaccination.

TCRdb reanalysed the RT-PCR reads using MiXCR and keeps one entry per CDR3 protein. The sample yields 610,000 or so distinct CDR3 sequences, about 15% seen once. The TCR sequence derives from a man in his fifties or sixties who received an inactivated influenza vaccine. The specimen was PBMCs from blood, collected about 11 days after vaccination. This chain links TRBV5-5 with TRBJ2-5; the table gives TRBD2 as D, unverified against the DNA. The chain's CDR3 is CASSFGAGGPAQETQYF.